This T cell receptor beta chain comes out of a study of human T cells and chemical hapten exposure. Turning to the study itself: The patient population, which was mostly female, had alopecia areata, totalis or universalis.

The time point was: patch test 2, 6 weeks after DPC sensitization. The sample's treatment: therapeutic diphenylcyclopropenone sensitization with weekly scalp DPC. Study-wide points: DPC sensitization did not alter TCRs above 1 in 1000 frequency.

TCRdb independently ran MiXCR on the RACE reads; one entry per CDR3 protein. The sample consists of a few hundred thousand distinct CDR3 sequences, about 6% of them appearing once. This clonotype occurred a few times. Its specificity is unknown. The input for sequencing was whole blood, taken in connection with sensitization to the hapten diphenylcyclopropenone (DPC). This receptor was taken from a young woman with alopecia areata. Some clones in this sample may be carry-over from other donors' samples.

As DNA, the CDR3 is TGTGCCAGCACCAATCAAGTAGCACTAGCGGGGGGCACCTCCTACAATGAGCAGTTCTTC. It is translated as CASTNQVALAGGTSYNEQFF. V usage is TRBV12-3 or TRBV12-4 and J usage is TRBJ2-1; 12 bases fit TRBD2. V trimming: 7 bases; J trimming: 0 bases; junction bases outside the gene matches: 16. This CDR3 region has 20 residues.